These 11 T cell receptor beta chains share one sample of origin, sequenced in a study of OX40 agonist ivuxolimab in advanced cancers. TCRdb keeps only in-frame clones here, not all; method: immunoSEQ multiplex PCR. This table holds roughly 55,000 clones, more than 75% found once. This sample comprised CD4+ or CD8+ T cells sorted from blood, obtained in a trial of the OX40 agonist ivuxolimab. The receptors were sampled from an adult with an advanced solid tumor such as melanoma, head and neck, liver or kidney cancer.

Here the CDR3 reads CASSSTSRPTPYGYTF. The CDR3, as DNA: TGTGCCAGCAGCTCAACCAGTCGACCCACCCCCTATGGCTACACCTTC. The chain employs TRBV5-4 and TRBJ1-2; D unclear. CDR3 length equals 16 residues. Per the germline V gene, CDR1 is SGHNT and CDR2 is YYREEE (reference sequence). Trimming stripped 3 bases from V and 4 bases from J, with 19 bases between.

This clone was seen only once. The chain links TRBV7-9 to TRBJ2-2; TRBD2 might be the D (6 bases). CDR3 length: 15 amino acids. Germline CDR1 and CDR2: SEHNR and FQNEAQ (reference sequence). Trimming cost V 5 bases and J 3 bases, with 13 bases left between them. The CDR3 protein is CASSPWWGDTGELFF. The CDR3 coding sequence is TGTGCCAGCAGCCCATGGTGGGGGGACACCGGGGAGCTGTTTTTT.

The CDR3 region has the DNA TGTGCCAGCAGTTACATCCGGGACAGGGGAAACACTGAAGCTTTCTTT. Residues: CASSYIRDRGNTEAFF. The V and J genes are TRBV28 and TRBJ1-1, with TRBD1 matching 10 bases. Germline loops: CDR1 MDHEN, CDR2 SYDVKM. The CDR3 runs 16 residues. The junction had 7 bases not matched to a gene; V was cut back by 4 bases and J by 2 bases.

The chain combines TRBV19 with TRBJ2-1, with D possibly matching TRBD1 (6 bases). The ends were cut back, 6 bases at V and 3 bases at J, with 15 bases in the middle. The CDR3 sequence is 15 residues long. Germline CDR1 reads LNHDA; CDR2 reads SQIVND (reference sequence). CDR3 sequence reads: CASSPDRYNYNEQFF. CDR3 sequence (DNA): TGTGCCAGTAGCCCAGACAGGTACAACTACAATGAGCAGTTCTTC.

The chain joins TRBV7-9 to TRBJ2-3; D is unresolved. Germline V gives CDR1 SEHNR, CDR2 FQNEAQ (reference sequence). The CDR3 is 12 residues long. The V end lost 1 base, the J end lost 11 bases, and 10 bases lay between the germline ends. DNA for the CDR3: TGTGCCAGCAGCTTAGATCAGATAGGGCAGTATTTT. This codes for CASSLDQIGQYF.

This clone appeared a single time. The V and J genes are TRBV20-1 and TRBJ1-2; unclear D gene. Looked up from germline, CDR1 is DFQATT and CDR2 is SNEGSKA (reference sequence). V was clipped by 5 bases and J by 5 bases, with 9 bases between them. The CDR3 is 11 residues long. The CDR3 nucleotides read TGCAGTGCTCGTCCCGGATATGGCTACACCTTC. Its translation: CSARPGYGYTF.

CDR3 sequence (DNA): TGTGCCAGTAGTCCCTCCGGGACAGCTTACACTGAAGCTTTCTTT. Translating gives CASSPSGTAYTEAFF. This sequence joins TRBV19 and TRBJ1-1, with 7 positions matching TRBD1. With V trimmed by 5 bases and J by 3 bases, 9 bases remained unmatched. Germline V gene data show CDR1 as LNHDA and CDR2 as SQIVND (reference sequence). The CDR3 has 15 residues.

The V and J genes are TRBV19 and TRBJ2-7, with a tentative D call TRBD2 (6 bases). The CDR3 is 14 amino acids. Trimming took 4 bases from V and 0 from J, leaving 10 bases between them. Germline values: CDR1 LNHDA, CDR2 SQIVND (reference sequence). CDR3 coding DNA: TGTGCCAGTAGTAGAAGTAGCGGCTCCTACGAGCAGTACTTC. Translating gives CASSRSSGSYEQYF.

The sample holds one count of this clone. The J gene is TRBJ1-4, the V gene TRBV6-5, with 9 nucleotides matching TRBD1. This CDR3 spans 15 amino acids. With 5 bases clipped from V and 10 bases from J, the junction kept 11 bases outside the gene matches. The germline V gene encodes CDR1 MNHEY and CDR2 SVGAGI. The CDR3 region has the DNA TGTGCCAGCAGTCTGAGAGGTCGGGACAGGGCAAAACTGTTTTTT. Protein sequence: CASSLRGRDRAKLFF.

A few counts support this clone. The chain joins TRBV19 to TRBJ2-1; 10 bases match TRBD2. Germline V gene lookup returns CDR1 LNHDA and CDR2 SQIVND (reference sequence). The CDR3 consists of 18 residues. Germline trimming cut 5 bases from V and 7 bases from J; bases unmatched to any gene: 17. The CDR3 region is CASSPRVIAGGNGNEQFF. CDR3 DNA: TGTGCCAGTAGTCCCCGGGTGATAGCGGGGGGTAATGGGAATGAGCAGTTCTTC.

The chain uses TRBV2 and TRBJ2-1; no firm D call. The CDR3 length is 13 residues. In germline, CDR1 is SNHLY, CDR2 FYNNEI. Between the trimmed V and J ends, which lost 1 base and 9 bases, there was a span of 10 bases. This CDR3 reads CASSEGVMVEQFF. Here the CDR3 DNA reads TGTGCCAGCAGTGAAGGGGTAATGGTTGAGCAGTTCTTC.